The sequence of this TCR beta chain was determined in a study of blood T cell repertoires in COVID-19. The overall study: The United States, Italy and Spain provided the acute and convalescent COVID-19 samples. Nucleic acid was either cDNA or gDNA, and it came from T cells, B-cell-depleted T cells, or PBMCs.

Original handling: From reference gene primer amplification, estimates of nucleated cell counts were derived. The repertoire was sequenced with immunoSEQ multiplex PCR; TCRdb's copy has only in-frame clones and lacks some. That table furnishes V, J and clone size, whereas the DNA furnished D and trimming. Of fewer than 110,000 clones listed, roughly nine tenths are singletons. This CDR3 has 17 residues. Trimming left V 4 bases short and J 0 bases short, with 13 bases between. Germline CDR1 reads SNHLY; CDR2 reads FYNNEI. This clone was counted only a few times. This receptor was identified in a woman in her sixties with acute or convalescent COVID-19. J is TRBJ1-6 and V is TRBV2; no clear D gene. The specimen sequenced was peripheral blood. CDR3: CASSAEPPSSYNSPLHF. DNA for the CDR3: TGTGCCAGCAGTGCGGAGCCCCCTAGCTCCTATAATTCACCCCTCCACTTT. Drawing the rest from reference TRBV2 and TRBJ1-6, the complete variable domain is EPEVTQTPSHQVTQMGQEVILRCVPISNHLYFYWYRQILGQKVEFLVSFYNNEISEKSEIFDDQFSVERPDGSNFTLKIRSTKLEDSAMYFCASSAEPPSSYNSPLHFGNGTRLTVT.